The 2 T cell receptor beta chains presented below share a single source sample, sequenced in a study of blood T cell repertoires in COVID-19. Repertoires were generated with immunoSEQ multiplex PCR, while TCRdb's copy carries only in-frame clones and drops some. The sample contains tens of thousands of clones, around 85% of which appear only once. The sample consisted of peripheral blood. These receptors were taken from a man in his 70s with acute or convalescent COVID-19.

A few counts support this clone. The chain combines TRBV6-6 with TRBJ1-5; D is unclear. From germline, CDR1 is MNHNY and CDR2 SVGAGI (reference sequence). The V end was cut by 2 bases, the J end by 0 bases, with 5 bases between. The CDR3 has 14 amino acids. This CDR3 is CASSYISSNQPQHF. The CDR3 DNA reads TGTGCCAGCAGTTACATCTCTAGCAATCAGCCCCAGCATTTT.

This chain connects TRBV5-6 to TRBJ2-2, with 7 positions matching TRBD1. The V and J ends lost 4 bases and 5 bases, in that order; junction bases with no gene match: 11. The length of the CDR3 is 16 residues. CDR1 and CDR2 (germline): SGHDT, YYEEEE. The CDR3: CASSQPGQIKTGELFF. CDR3 in DNA: TGTGCCAGCAGCCAACCGGGACAGATTAAAACCGGGGAGCTGTTTTTT. The whole variable domain, remainder taken from reference TRBV5-6 and TRBJ2-2, is DAGVTQSPTHLIKTRGQQVTLRCSPKSGHDTVSWYQQALGQGPQFIFQYYEEEERQRGNFPDRFSGHQFPNYSSELNVNALLLGDSALYLCASSQPGQIKTGELFFGEGSRLTVL.